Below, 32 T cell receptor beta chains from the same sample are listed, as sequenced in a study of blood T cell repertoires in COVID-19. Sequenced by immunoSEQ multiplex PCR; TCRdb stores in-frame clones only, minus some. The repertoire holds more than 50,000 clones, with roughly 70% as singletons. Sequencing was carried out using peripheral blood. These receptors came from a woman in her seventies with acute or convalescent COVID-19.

For the CDR3, the DNA is TGTGCCAGCAACGTTCCCGGGGGGCCCGAGGGGACCCAGTACTTC. Translated, it gives CASNVPGGPEGTQYF. The chain couples TRBV5-6 to TRBJ2-5, with a tentative D call TRBD2 (7 bases). V was pared by 6 bases and J by 7 bases, with 22 bases between. The CDR3 runs 15 residues. CDR1 is SGHDT and CDR2 is YYEEEE in the germline V gene.

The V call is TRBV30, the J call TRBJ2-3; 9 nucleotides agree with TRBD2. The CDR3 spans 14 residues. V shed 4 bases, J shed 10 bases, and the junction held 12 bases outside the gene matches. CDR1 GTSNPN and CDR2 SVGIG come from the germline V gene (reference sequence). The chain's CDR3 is CAWKLAGRGAAQYF. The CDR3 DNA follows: TGTGCCTGGAAACTAGCGGGCCGGGGGGCGGCGCAGTATTTT.

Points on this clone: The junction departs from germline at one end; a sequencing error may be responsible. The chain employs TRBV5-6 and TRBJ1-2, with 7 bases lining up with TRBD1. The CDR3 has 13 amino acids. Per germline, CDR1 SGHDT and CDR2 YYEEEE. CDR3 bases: TGTGCCAGCAATTTAAAGCGGACAGGCCTTCTTAGCTTC. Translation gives CASNLKRTGLLSF. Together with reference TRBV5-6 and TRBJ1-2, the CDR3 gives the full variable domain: DAGVTQSPTHLIKTRGQQVTLRCSPKSGHDTVSWYQQALGQGPQFIFQYYEEEERQRGNFPDRFSGHQFPNYSSELNVNALLLGDSALYLCASNLKRTGLLSFGSGTRLTVV.

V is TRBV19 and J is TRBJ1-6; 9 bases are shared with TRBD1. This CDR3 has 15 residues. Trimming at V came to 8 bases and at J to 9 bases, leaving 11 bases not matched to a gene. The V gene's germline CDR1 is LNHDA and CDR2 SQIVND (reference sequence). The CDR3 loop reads CASQDGQGQASPLHF. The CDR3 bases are TGTGCCAGTCAGGATGGACAGGGGCAAGCTTCACCCCTCCACTTT.

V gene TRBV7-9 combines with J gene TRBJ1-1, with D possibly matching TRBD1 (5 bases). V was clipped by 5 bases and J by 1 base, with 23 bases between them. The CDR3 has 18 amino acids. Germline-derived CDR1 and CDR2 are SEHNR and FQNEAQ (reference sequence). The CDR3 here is CASSPIAYQGPRNTEAFF. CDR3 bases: TGTGCCAGCAGCCCGATCGCATATCAGGGTCCCCGGAACACTGAAGCTTTCTTT.

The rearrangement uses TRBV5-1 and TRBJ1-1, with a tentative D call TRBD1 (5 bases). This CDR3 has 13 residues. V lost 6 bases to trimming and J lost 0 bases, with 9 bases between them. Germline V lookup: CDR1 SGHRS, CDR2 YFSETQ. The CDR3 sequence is CASKQDMNTEAFF. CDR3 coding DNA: TGCGCCAGCAAACAGGATATGAACACTGAAGCTTTCTTT. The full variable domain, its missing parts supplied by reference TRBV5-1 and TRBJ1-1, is KAGVTQTPRYLIKTRGQQVTLSCSPISGHRSVSWYQQTPGQGLQFLFEYFSETQRNKGNFPGRFSGRQFSNSRSEMNVSTLELGDSALYLCASKQDMNTEAFFGQGTRLTVV.

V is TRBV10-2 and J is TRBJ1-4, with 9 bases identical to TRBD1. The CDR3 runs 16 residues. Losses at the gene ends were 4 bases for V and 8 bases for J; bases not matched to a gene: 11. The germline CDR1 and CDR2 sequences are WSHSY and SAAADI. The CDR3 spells CASSVHRGQWMEKLFF. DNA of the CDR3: TGCGCCAGCAGTGTACACAGGGGGCAGTGGATGGAAAAACTGTTTTTT.

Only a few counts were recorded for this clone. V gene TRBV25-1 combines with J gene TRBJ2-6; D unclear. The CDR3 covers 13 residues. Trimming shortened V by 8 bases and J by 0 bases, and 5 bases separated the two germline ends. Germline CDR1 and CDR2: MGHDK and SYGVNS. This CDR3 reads CASSVSGANVLTF. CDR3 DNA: TGTGCCAGCTCAGTCTCTGGGGCCAACGTCCTGACTTTC.

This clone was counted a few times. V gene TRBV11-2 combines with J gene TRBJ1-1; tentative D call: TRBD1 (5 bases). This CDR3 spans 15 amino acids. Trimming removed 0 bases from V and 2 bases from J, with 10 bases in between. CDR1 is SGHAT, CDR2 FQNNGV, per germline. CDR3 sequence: CASSLDPGVNTEAFF. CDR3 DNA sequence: TGTGCCAGCAGCTTAGATCCGGGGGTTAACACTGAAGCTTTCTTT.

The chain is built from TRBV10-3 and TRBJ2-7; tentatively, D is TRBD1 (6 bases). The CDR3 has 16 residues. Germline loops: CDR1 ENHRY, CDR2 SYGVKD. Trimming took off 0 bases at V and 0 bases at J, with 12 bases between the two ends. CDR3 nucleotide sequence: TGTGCCATCAGTGAGTCGGGGCAGGGGTACTCCTACGAGCAGTACTTC. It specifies CAISESGQGYSYEQYF.

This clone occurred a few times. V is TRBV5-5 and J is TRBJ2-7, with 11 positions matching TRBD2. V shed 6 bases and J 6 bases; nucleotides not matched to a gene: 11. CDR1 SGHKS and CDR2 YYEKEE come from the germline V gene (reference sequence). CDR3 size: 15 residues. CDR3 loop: CASTPLAGGPFEQYF. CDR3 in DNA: TGTGCCAGCACACCCCTAGCGGGGGGACCCTTCGAGCAGTACTTC.

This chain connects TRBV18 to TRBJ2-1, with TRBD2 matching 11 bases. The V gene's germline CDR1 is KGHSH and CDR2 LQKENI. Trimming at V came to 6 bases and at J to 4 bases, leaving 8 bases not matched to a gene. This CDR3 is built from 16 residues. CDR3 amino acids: CASSRKLAGGYNEQFF. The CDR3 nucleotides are TGTGCCAGCTCGCGCAAGCTAGCGGGGGGTTACAATGAGCAGTTCTTC. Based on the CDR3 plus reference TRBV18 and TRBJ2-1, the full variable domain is NAGVMQNPRHLVRRRGQEARLRCSPMKGHSHVYWYRQLPEEGLKFMVYLQKENIIDESGMPKERFSAEFPKEGPSILRIQQVVRGDSAAYFCASSRKLAGGYNEQFFGPGTRLTVL.

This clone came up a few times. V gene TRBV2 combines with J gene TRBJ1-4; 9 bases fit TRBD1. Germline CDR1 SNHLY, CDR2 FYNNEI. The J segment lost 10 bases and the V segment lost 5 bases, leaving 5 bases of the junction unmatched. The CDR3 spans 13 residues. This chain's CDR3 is CASSLQGASKLFF. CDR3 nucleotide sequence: TGTGCCAGCAGTTTACAGGGGGCGTCAAAACTGTTTTTT.

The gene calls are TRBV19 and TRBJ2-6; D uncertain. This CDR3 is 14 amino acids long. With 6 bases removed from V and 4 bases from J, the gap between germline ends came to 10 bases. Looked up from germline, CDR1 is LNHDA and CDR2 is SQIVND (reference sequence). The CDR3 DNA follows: TGTGCCAGTAGCCCGGGTGGCGGGGCCAACGTCCTGACTTTC. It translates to CASSPGGGANVLTF.

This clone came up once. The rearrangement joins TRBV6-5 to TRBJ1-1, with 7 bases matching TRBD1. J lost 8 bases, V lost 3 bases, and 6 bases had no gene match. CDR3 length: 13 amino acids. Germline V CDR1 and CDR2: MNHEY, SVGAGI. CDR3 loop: CASSYLGRGEAFF. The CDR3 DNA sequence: TGTGCCAGCAGTTATCTCGGCAGGGGGGAAGCTTTCTTT.

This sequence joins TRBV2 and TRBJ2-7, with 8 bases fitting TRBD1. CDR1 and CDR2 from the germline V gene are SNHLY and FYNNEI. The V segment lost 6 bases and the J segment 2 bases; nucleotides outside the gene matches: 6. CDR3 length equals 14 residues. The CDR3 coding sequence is TGTGCCAGCAGCACAGGGGGAATAGCCTACGAGCAGTACGTC. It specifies CASSTGGIAYEQYV.

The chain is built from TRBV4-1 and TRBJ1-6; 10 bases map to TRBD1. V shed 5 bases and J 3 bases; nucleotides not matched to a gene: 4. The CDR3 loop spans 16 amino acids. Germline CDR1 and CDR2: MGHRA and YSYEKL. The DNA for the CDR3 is TGCGCCAGCAGCACCCGGGACAGGGGCTATAATTCACCCCTCCACTTT. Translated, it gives CASSTRDRGYNSPLHF.

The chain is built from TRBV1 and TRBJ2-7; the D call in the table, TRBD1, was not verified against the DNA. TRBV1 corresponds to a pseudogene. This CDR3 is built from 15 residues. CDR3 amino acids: CTSSQEGTSGYEQYV. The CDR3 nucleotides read TGCACCAGCAGCCAAGAGGGGACATCTGGTTACGAGCAGTACGTC.

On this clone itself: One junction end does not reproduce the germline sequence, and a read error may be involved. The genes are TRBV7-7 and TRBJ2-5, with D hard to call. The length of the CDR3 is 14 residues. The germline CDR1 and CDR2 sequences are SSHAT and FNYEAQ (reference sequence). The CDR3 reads CASSPTRDQETQYF. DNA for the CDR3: TGTGCTAGCAGTCCGACACGCGACCAAGAGACCCAGTACTTC.

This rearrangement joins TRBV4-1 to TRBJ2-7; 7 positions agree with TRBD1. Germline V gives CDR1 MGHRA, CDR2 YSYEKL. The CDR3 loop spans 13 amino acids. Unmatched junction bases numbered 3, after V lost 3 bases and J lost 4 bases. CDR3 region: CASSHTTGYEQYV. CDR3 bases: TGCGCCAGCAGCCACACGACAGGGTACGAGCAGTACGTC.

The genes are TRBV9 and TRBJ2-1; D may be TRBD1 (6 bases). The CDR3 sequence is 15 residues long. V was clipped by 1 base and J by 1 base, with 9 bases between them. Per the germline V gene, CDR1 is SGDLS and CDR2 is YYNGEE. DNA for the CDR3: TGTGCCAGCAGCGTAATAGGGGGTTCCTACAATGAGCAGTTCTTC. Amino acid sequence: CASSVIGGSYNEQFF.

The CDR3 sequence: CASSFPGGEGYTF. For the CDR3, the DNA is TGTGCCAGCAGTTTCCCCGGGGGAGAAGGCTACACCTTC. The J gene is TRBJ1-2, the V gene TRBV27, with D maybe TRBD1 (5 bases). Germline values: CDR1 MNHEY, CDR2 SMNVEV (reference sequence). V was cut by 3 bases and J by 8 bases, with 13 bases left in between. This CDR3 is 13 amino acids long.

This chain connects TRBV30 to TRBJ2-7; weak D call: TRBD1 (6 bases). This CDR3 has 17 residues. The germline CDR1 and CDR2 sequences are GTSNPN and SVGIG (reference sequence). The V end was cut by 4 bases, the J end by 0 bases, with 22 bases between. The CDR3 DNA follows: TGTGCCTGGACCTCGCCTCCAGGGGTCCTCAGCTCCTACGAGCAGTACTTC. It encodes CAWTSPPGVLSSYEQYF.

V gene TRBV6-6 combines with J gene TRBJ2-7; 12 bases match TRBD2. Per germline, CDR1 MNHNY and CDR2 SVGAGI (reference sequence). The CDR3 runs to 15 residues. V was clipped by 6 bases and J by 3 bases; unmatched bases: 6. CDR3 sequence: CASRYQLAGGYEQYF. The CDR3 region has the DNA TGTGCCAGCAGGTACCAACTAGCGGGGGGCTACGAGCAGTACTTC.

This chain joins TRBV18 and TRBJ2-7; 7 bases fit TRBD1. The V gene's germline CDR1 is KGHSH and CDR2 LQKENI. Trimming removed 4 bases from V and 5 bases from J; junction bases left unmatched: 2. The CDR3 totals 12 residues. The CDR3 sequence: CASSRQGDEQYF. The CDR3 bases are TGTGCCAGCTCACGACAGGGTGACGAGCAGTACTTC.

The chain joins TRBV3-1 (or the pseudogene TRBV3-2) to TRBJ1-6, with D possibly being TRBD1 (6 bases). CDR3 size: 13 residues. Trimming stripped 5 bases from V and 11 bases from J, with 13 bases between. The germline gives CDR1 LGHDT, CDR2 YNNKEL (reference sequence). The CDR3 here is CASSVQRGTPLHF. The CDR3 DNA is TGTGCCAGCAGCGTCCAAAGGGGGACACCCCTCCACTTT.

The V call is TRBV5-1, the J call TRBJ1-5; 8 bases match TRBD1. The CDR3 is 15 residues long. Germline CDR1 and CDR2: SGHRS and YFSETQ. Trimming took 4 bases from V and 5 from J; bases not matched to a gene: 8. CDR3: CASSPGQGRHQPQHF. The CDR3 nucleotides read TGCGCCAGCAGCCCAGGACAGGGCCGGCATCAGCCCCAGCATTTT.

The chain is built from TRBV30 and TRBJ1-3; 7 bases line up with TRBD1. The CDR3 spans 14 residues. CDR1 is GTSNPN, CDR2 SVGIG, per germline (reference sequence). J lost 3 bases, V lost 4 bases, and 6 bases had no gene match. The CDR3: CAWNAGTVGNTIYF. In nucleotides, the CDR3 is TGTGCCTGGAACGCCGGGACAGTTGGAAACACCATATATTTT. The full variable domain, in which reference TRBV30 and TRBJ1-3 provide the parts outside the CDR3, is SQTIHQWPATLVQPVGSPLSLECTVEGTSNPNLYWYRQAAGRGLQLLFYSVGIGQISSEVPQNLSASRPQDRQFILSSKKLLLSDSGFYLCAWNAGTVGNTIYFGEGSWLTVV.

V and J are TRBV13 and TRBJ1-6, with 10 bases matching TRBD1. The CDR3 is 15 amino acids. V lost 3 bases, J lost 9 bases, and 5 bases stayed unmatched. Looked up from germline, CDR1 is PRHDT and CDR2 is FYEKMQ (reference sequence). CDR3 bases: TGTGCCAGCAGCTTTGGGACAGGGGATGGTTCACCCCTCCACTTT. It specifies CASSFGTGDGSPLHF. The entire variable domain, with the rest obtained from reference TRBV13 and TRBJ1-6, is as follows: AAGVIQSPRHLIKEKRETATLKCYPIPRHDTVYWYQQGPGQDPQFLISFYEKMQSDKGSIPDRFSAQQFSDYHSELNMSSLELGDSALYFCASSFGTGDGSPLHFGNGTRLTVT.

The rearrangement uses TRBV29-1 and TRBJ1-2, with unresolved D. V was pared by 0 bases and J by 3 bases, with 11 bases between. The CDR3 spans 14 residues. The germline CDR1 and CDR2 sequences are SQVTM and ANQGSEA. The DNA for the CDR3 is TGCAGCGTTGAAGAACGTTTAGAGTACTATGGCTACACCTTC. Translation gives CSVEERLEYYGYTF.

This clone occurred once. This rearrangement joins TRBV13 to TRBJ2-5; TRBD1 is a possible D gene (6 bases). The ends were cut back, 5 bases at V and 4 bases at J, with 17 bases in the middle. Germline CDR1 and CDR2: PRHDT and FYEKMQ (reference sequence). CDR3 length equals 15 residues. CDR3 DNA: TGTGCCAGCAGCAAAAACCAGGGGAAAGGAGAGACCCAGTACTTC. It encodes CASSKNQGKGETQYF.

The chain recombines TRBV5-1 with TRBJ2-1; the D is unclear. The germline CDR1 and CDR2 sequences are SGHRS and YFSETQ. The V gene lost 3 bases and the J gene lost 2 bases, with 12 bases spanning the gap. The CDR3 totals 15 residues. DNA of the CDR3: TGCGCCAGCAGCTCAATAAACGAGCCCTACAATGAGCAGTTCTTC. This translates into CASSSINEPYNEQFF. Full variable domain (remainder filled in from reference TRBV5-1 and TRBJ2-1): KAGVTQTPRYLIKTRGQQVTLSCSPISGHRSVSWYQQTPGQGLQFLFEYFSETQRNKGNFPGRFSGRQFSNSRSEMNVSTLELGDSALYLCASSSINEPYNEQFFGPGTRLTVL.